This T cell receptor (beta chain) is drawn from a study of stem cell transplantation in POMP-related autoinflammatory disease. In the study overall: The study hypothesized thymoproteasome defects skew the TRB repertoire via impaired CD8+ selection. Study findings and constraints: Unique TRB V-J gene pairings were limited in number in patients with PRAID. Across all analyzed T-cell subsets, patients with PRAID tended toward reduced diversity and increased clonality.

This CDR3 region has 14 residues. A note on this clone: Its matching antigen is unknown.

The method was immunoSEQ multiplex PCR; TCRdb's version includes in-frame clones alone and lacks a portion of them. The sample includes tens of thousands of clones, around 83% of them seen just once. The starting material was CD4+ T cells from PBMCs, obtained before stem cell transplantation. The receptor comes from a human donor with POMP-related autoinflammation and immune dysregulation (PRAID). This chain joins TRBV21-1 and TRBJ1-1. TRBV21-1 is a pseudogene locus. The CDR3 is CASSERDGDTEAFF. In DNA form, the CDR3 reads TGTGCCAGCAGCGAAAGGGACGGGGACACTGAAGCTTTCTTT.